One sample yielded the 27 T cell receptor beta chains listed below, sequenced in a study of blood T cell repertoires in COVID-19. TCRdb's table, derived via immunoSEQ multiplex PCR, lists solely in-frame clones and lacks some. The sample has 300,000 to 350,000 clones, around 90% seen once. Sequencing used peripheral blood. The origin of the receptors is a woman aged 25 to 39 with COVID-19, enrolled during active disease.

This clone was seen only once. The V and J genes are TRBV27 and TRBJ2-2; TRBD2 matches at 9 bases. The germline V gene encodes CDR1 MNHEY and CDR2 SMNVEV (reference sequence). V lost 5 bases, J lost 8 bases, and 9 bases stayed unmatched. This CDR3 has 15 residues. CDR3 nucleotide sequence: TGTGCCAGCAGTGCGCGGACTAGCGCCGGAGGGGAGCTGTTTTTT. It codes for CASSARTSAGGELFF.

This clone has a single count. The CDR3 coding sequence is TGTGCCAGCAGCTCTACTACTGCTGGCACCGGGGAGCTGTTTTTT. Its protein product is CASSSTTAGTGELFF. The gene calls are TRBV11-3 and TRBJ2-2; D is ambiguous. The germline V gene has CDR1 SGHNT and CDR2 YENEEA. This CDR3 is 15 amino acids long. Trimming left V 4 bases short and J 4 bases short, with 13 bases between.

The J gene is TRBJ1-2, the V gene TRBV5-6; 10 nucleotides align to TRBD1. CDR1 is SGHDT, CDR2 YYEEEE, per germline. This CDR3 contains 16 residues. After removal of 3 bases from V and 2 bases from J, the junction contained 7 bases not matched to a gene. The DNA for the CDR3 is TGTGCCAGCAGCTCGACAGGGGGCCCGACGAACTATGGCTACACCTTC. It yields the protein CASSSTGGPTNYGYTF.

The chain is built from TRBV20-1 and TRBJ2-7; possible D gene TRBD2, 5 bases. The CDR3 totals 11 residues. Germline values: CDR1 DFQATT, CDR2 SNEGSKA (reference sequence). Trimming took 4 bases from V and 3 from J, leaving 7 bases between them. This CDR3 is CSAKSGYEQYF. DNA for the CDR3: TGCAGTGCTAAAAGCGGCTACGAGCAGTACTTC.

V is TRBV19 and J is TRBJ2-1; D not resolved. Trimming left V 4 bases short and J 5 bases short, with 18 bases between. The CDR3 is 16 residues long. CDR1 LNHDA and CDR2 SQIVND come from the germline V gene (reference sequence). The CDR3 protein is CASSKAPPSGNNEQFF. The DNA for the CDR3 is TGTGCCAGTAGTAAGGCCCCTCCTAGTGGCAACAATGAGCAGTTCTTC.

V is TRBV7-9 and J is TRBJ2-7; 10 nucleotides line up with TRBD2. This CDR3 comprises 14 residues. V was pared by 5 bases and J by 3 bases, with 4 bases of the junction left unmatched. From germline, CDR1 is SEHNR and CDR2 FQNEAQ (reference sequence). The CDR3 region has the DNA TGTGCCAGCAGCGTTCTAGCGGGAGACTACGAGCAGTACTTC. Residues: CASSVLAGDYEQYF.

V gene TRBV15 combines with J gene TRBJ2-7; 10 bases agree with TRBD1. This CDR3 has 14 amino acids. V lost 6 bases, J lost 2 bases, and 4 bases stayed unmatched. Germline V gives CDR1 LNHNV, CDR2 YYDKDF (reference sequence). CDR3: CATRRTGGTYEQYF. CDR3 coding DNA: TGTGCCACCAGACGGACAGGGGGGACCTACGAGCAGTACTTC.

The chain combines TRBV5-1 with TRBJ2-7; maybe TRBD2 (5 bases). V gave up 0 bases and J gave up 1 base, with 14 bases separating them. CDR3 length: 16 amino acids. CDR1 is SGHRS, CDR2 YFSETQ, per germline. The DNA for the CDR3 is TGCGCCAGCAGCTTGGCCCCCAGCGGCCCTTCCTACGAGCAGTACTTC. The encoded protein is CASSLAPSGPSYEQYF.

The chain is built from TRBV6-5 and TRBJ2-5; TRBD2 matches 10 bases. The germline CDR1 and CDR2 sequences are MNHEY and SVGAGI. V was pared by 5 bases and J by 6 bases, with 9 bases of the junction left unmatched. The CDR3 consists of 15 residues. CDR3 amino acids: CASSPGLASWKTQYF. The DNA for the CDR3 is TGTGCCAGCAGTCCGGGACTAGCGTCTTGGAAGACCCAGTACTTC.

The rearrangement joins TRBV2 to TRBJ2-1; D gene unclear. The CDR3 spans 15 residues. Trimming took off 7 bases at V and 4 bases at J, with 17 bases between the two ends. Germline V gene sequence: CDR1 SNHLY, CDR2 FYNNEI. The CDR3 DNA is TGTGCCAGCACCTCTCGGTGGAGCTCTTACAATGAGCAGTTCTTC. Translated: CASTSRWSSYNEQFF.

The chain is built from TRBV20-1 and TRBJ1-6; 7 positions agree with TRBD1. The CDR3 has 16 amino acids. V shed 6 bases, J shed 3 bases, and the junction held 11 bases outside the gene matches. Germline CDR1 reads DFQATT; CDR2 reads SNEGSKA (reference sequence). The CDR3 sequence is CSASYPGQNYNSPLHF. For the CDR3, the DNA is TGCAGTGCCAGTTATCCGGGACAGAACTATAATTCACCCCTCCACTTT.

This chain joins TRBV10-1 and TRBJ2-7; 7 bases line up with TRBD1. Trimming at V came to 3 bases and at J to 3 bases, leaving 2 bases not matched to a gene. The CDR3 spans 13 residues. Per the germline V gene, CDR1 is WNHNN and CDR2 is SYGVQD (reference sequence). The CDR3 DNA reads as TGCGCCAGCAGTGAAGGGGACAGCTACGAGCAGTACTTC. Translated: CASSEGDSYEQYF.

The V call is TRBV5-1, the J call TRBJ1-6, with 8 bases aligning to TRBD1. This CDR3 spans 15 amino acids. Germline V CDR1 and CDR2: SGHRS, YFSETQ. V lost 0 bases, J lost 7 bases, and 3 bases stayed unmatched. CDR3 in amino acids: CASSLGGQVNSPLHF. CDR3 bases: TGCGCCAGCAGCTTGGGGGGACAGGTGAATTCACCCCTCCACTTT.

V usage is TRBV29-1 and J usage is TRBJ2-5; 8 bases fit TRBD2. The CDR3 consists of 13 residues. With 6 bases clipped from V and 2 bases from J, the junction kept 5 bases outside the gene matches. Germline CDR1 and CDR2: SQVTM and ANQGSEA. CDR3 sequence reads: CSVRTSRQETQYF. The CDR3 coding sequence is TGCAGCGTCCGGACTAGCCGGCAAGAGACCCAGTACTTC.

J is TRBJ1-1 and V is TRBV6-5; D is ambiguous. V lost 5 bases and J lost 0, with 7 bases in between. CDR1 MNHEY and CDR2 SVGAGI come from the germline V gene. This CDR3 is built from 13 residues. The CDR3 sequence: CASSTLMNTEAFF. In nucleotides, the CDR3 is TGTGCCAGCAGTACTCTTATGAACACTGAAGCTTTCTTT.

The chain recombines TRBV6-5 with TRBJ2-3; possible D gene TRBD2, 6 bases. Germline assignment: CDR1 MNHEY and CDR2 SVGAGI. Trimming took off 10 bases at V and 1 base at J, with 12 bases between the two ends. CDR3 length equals 13 residues. The CDR3 loop is CAISEGRTDTQYF. The CDR3 bases are TGTGCCATCTCGGAGGGCCGCACAGATACGCAGTATTTT.

The rearrangement links TRBV28 to TRBJ1-5, with a possible D match to TRBD1 (6 bases). Germline CDR1 MDHEN, CDR2 SYDVKM. Trimming stripped 8 bases from V and 3 bases from J, with 14 bases between. The CDR3 loop spans 14 amino acids. In nucleotides, the CDR3 is TGTGCCAGCCGAGGGGGGGGTCCCAATCAGCCCCAGCATTTT. Translating gives CASRGGGPNQPQHF.

The J gene is TRBJ2-1, the V gene TRBV4-3; 13 bases are shared with TRBD2. The CDR3 consists of 15 residues. Germline CDR1 is LGHNA and CDR2 is YSLEER. V was clipped by 1 base and J by 9 bases; unmatched bases: 3. DNA of the CDR3: TGCGCCAGCAGCCAAGGGGGACTAGCGGGAAGTGAGCAGTTCTTC. It encodes CASSQGGLAGSEQFF.

CDR3 protein: CASSEPSGRHEQYF. The DNA for the CDR3 is TGTGCCAGCAGTGAGCCCAGCGGGAGACACGAGCAGTACTTC. The chain uses TRBV2 and TRBJ2-7, with 8 bases fitting TRBD2. V lost 3 bases, J lost 5 bases, and 6 bases stayed unmatched. CDR3 length: 14 amino acids. Germline values: CDR1 SNHLY, CDR2 FYNNEI.

CDR3 protein: CASSLSLRGGYEQFF. CDR3 sequence (DNA): TGTGCCAGCAGCTTATCGCTGAGGGGAGGCTATGAGCAGTTCTTC. J is TRBJ2-1 and V is TRBV7-9; tentative D call: TRBD2 (6 bases). This CDR3 is built from 15 residues. CDR1 and CDR2 from the germline V gene are SEHNR and FQNEAQ (reference sequence). The V and J ends lost 2 bases and 8 bases respectively, with 16 bases between them.

The rearrangement uses TRBV11-3 and TRBJ2-5; D possibly corresponds to TRBD1 (5 bases). The CDR3 contains 13 residues. V was clipped by 2 bases and J by 4 bases, with 8 bases between them. Germline V gene lookup returns CDR1 SGHNT and CDR2 YENEEA. CDR3 protein: CASSLSGIETQYF. CDR3 sequence (DNA): TGTGCCAGCAGCTTATCAGGGATAGAGACCCAGTACTTC.

The chain recombines TRBV10-3 with TRBJ1-1, with 10 bases aligning to TRBD1. The CDR3 has 16 amino acids. V was pared by 2 bases and J by 0 bases, with 3 bases of the junction left unmatched. The germline gives CDR1 ENHRY, CDR2 SYGVKD. CDR3 sequence: CAISEKGQGLNTEAFF. CDR3 nucleotides: TGTGCCATCAGTGAGAAGGGACAGGGGTTGAACACTGAAGCTTTCTTT.

The chain links TRBV6-1 to TRBJ2-6; maybe TRBD2 (6 bases). CDR1 and CDR2 from the germline V gene are MNHNS and SASEGT. The CDR3 is 19 amino acids. V gave up 0 bases and J gave up 2 bases, with 17 bases separating them. CDR3 region: CASSEARVGSTTGANVLTF. DNA for the CDR3: TGTGCCAGCAGTGAAGCGCGGGTCGGGAGCACAACTGGGGCCAACGTCCTGACTTTC.

This chain links TRBV29-1 with TRBJ2-5; TRBD1 matches 7 bases. With 4 bases clipped from V and 2 bases from J, the junction kept 4 bases outside the gene matches. Per germline, CDR1 SQVTM and CDR2 ANQGSEA. The CDR3 has 13 amino acids. Here the CDR3 DNA reads TGCAGCGTTGGGACAGGACCACAAGAGACCCAGTACTTC. This translates into CSVGTGPQETQYF.

CDR3 sequence: CASSIGGQETQYF. The CDR3 DNA follows: TGTGCCAGTAGTATAGGAGGGCAAGAGACCCAGTACTTC. The rearrangement links TRBV19 to TRBJ2-5; D is possibly TRBD2 (5 bases). The length of the CDR3 is 13 residues. V was trimmed by 1 base and J by 2 bases, leaving 5 bases between them. The V gene's germline CDR1 is LNHDA and CDR2 SQIVND (reference sequence).

As for this clone: Other nucleotide sequences from this sample produce the same CDR3. The chain has TRBV6-5 and TRBJ1-1, with 8 bases matching TRBD1. The length of the CDR3 is 14 residues. V lost 6 bases and J lost 2; bases outside the gene matches: 5. The germline V gene encodes CDR1 MNHEY and CDR2 SVGAGI. CDR3 amino acids: CASRPGQGNTEAFF. In DNA, the CDR3 is TGTGCCAGCAGACCCGGACAGGGCAACACTGAAGCTTTCTTT.

The CDR3 protein is CASRTSPSRVGEQYF. The CDR3 coding sequence is TGTGCCAGCAGAACCTCACCCTCTAGAGTGGGCGAGCAGTACTTC. The rearrangement uses TRBV28 and TRBJ2-7; D is ambiguous. V was trimmed by 6 bases and J by 6 bases, leaving 21 bases between them. This CDR3 has 15 residues. CDR1 is MDHEN, CDR2 SYDVKM, per germline. The complete variable domain, with remaining parts taken from reference TRBV28 and TRBJ2-7, reads DVKVTQSSRYLVKRTGEKVFLECVQDMDHENMFWYRQDPGLGLRLIYFSYDVKMKEKGDIPEGYSVSREKKERFSLILESASTNQTSMYLCASRTSPSRVGEQYFGPGTRLTVT.